A selection of T cell receptor beta chains follows, all from one sample in a study of shared clonotypes between healthy human individuals. TCRdb's copy holds only in-frame clones and misses some; the assay was immunoSEQ multiplex PCR. The sample records a few million clones, about nine tenths being singletons. The sample comprised naive CD4+ T cells from PBMCs. All receptors derive from a man aged 18 to 35 in good health. Some clones in this sample may be carry-over from other donors' samples. Each CDR3 is given with its conserved first and last residue. Fields, in order: V gene, J gene, CDR3 protein.

TRBV7-2,TRBJ2-3,CASSLVAGLQKDTQYF
TRBV6-4,TRBJ2-1,CASYEMDPEPGNEQFF
TRBV9,TRBJ2-1,CASSVAGQNNEQFF
TRBV7-6,TRBJ2-2,CASSLLDSTGVELFF
TRBV30,TRBJ2-3,CAWRPTGSSTDTQYF
TRBV2,TRBJ2-3,CASKGTGKTDTQYF
TRBV7-2,TRBJ2-7,CASSQTSGRSEQYF
TRBV28,TRBJ2-7,CASRAGGHEQYF
TRBV28,TRBJ2-5,CASLSWSGKETQYF
TRBV5-1,TRBJ2-4,CASSFALAKNIQYF
TRBV6-6,TRBJ1-5,CASSPDRVGHQPQHF
TRBV19,TRBJ1-2,CASSRLGGAMSKNYGYTF
TRBV10-3,TRBJ1-5,CAIGRDGGNQPQHF
TRBV7-2,TRBJ2-1,CASTLSGASYNEQFF
TRBV11-2,TRBJ1-2,CASSRTGEGYTF
TRBV27,TRBJ2-7,CASSTYPSGRAIHEQYF
TRBV7-3,TRBJ2-1,CASSFPGLAAYNEQFF
TRBV28,TRBJ1-3,CASSLGPAGNTIYF
TRBV10-2,TRBJ1-2,CASSGIRESPSGYTF
TRBV6-1,TRBJ2-3,CASRESGGTDTQYF
TRBV2,TRBJ2-3,CASSEATLAGGRTDTQYF
TRBV7-2,TRBJ2-7,CASSLRAEGYEQYF
TRBV4-1,TRBJ1-4,CASSQVDMGFTNEKLFF
TRBV7-9,TRBJ2-5,CASSGTSWETQYF
TRBV7-2,TRBJ2-1,CASSPPDYNEQFF
TRBV7-9,TRBJ1-1,CASSLLPRGGRNTEAFF
TRBV28,TRBJ2-1,CASSLASGRVGEQFF
TRBV2,TRBJ2-7,CASNILPVSYEQYF
TRBV28,TRBJ1-1,CASSSYTEAFF
TRBV9,TRBJ2-3,CASNKAGGSTDTQYF
TRBV5-1,TRBJ2-3,CASSLDAPKPSDTQYF
TRBV2,TRBJ2-4,CASSEVRLVGRYF
TRBV25-1,TRBJ1-1,CASIYTGGRNAEAFF
TRBV11-2,TRBJ2-7,CASSLGRQTYEQYF
TRBV9,TRBJ1-2,CASSVADQANYGYTF